What follows are 28 T cell receptor beta chains derived from one specimen sequenced in a study of CD8 T cells in ankylosing spondylitis. TCRdb itself ran the 5' RACE reads through MiXCR, one entry per CDR3 protein. In the table there are roughly 68,000 distinct CDR3 sequences, 6.2% of which are singletons. The sample was synovial fluid, either unsorted or a sorted T cell fraction (not recorded which). These receptors originate from a male donor with ankylosing spondylitis.

In this sample, this clonotype turned up a few times. The V gene is TRBV6-5, the J gene TRBJ1-1, with TRBD1 as a possible D gene (5 bases). Looked up from germline, CDR1 is MNHEY and CDR2 is SVGAGI. With 2 bases removed from V and 3 bases from J, the gap between germline ends came to 7 bases. CDR3 length equals 13 residues. The CDR3 DNA reads TGTGCCAGCAGTTACGACAGCGACACTGAAGCTTTCTTT. It yields the protein CASSYDSDTEAFF.

There are many counts of this clonotype. V and J are TRBV18 and TRBJ2-3; D is unresolved. CDR3 length equals 15 residues. V was clipped by 6 bases and J by 0 bases, with 13 bases between them. Germline lookup yields CDR1 KGHSH and CDR2 LQKENI. The CDR3 protein is CASSALPPSTDTQYF. The CDR3 DNA follows: TGTGCCAGCTCTGCGCTACCCCCCAGCACAGATACGCAGTATTTT.

By share of the sample, this clonotype is medium-sized. The chain joins TRBV20-1 to TRBJ1-5; D possibly corresponds to TRBD1 (6 bases). CDR1 and CDR2 (germline): DFQATT, SNEGSKA (reference sequence). Trimming stripped 3 bases from V and 4 bases from J, with 13 bases between. The CDR3 length is 14 residues. The CDR3 DNA follows: TGCAGTGCTAGGGTACCGGGGGCTAATCAGCCCCAGCATTTT. It encodes CSARVPGANQPQHF.

This clonotype appeared many times. This rearrangement joins TRBV29-1 to TRBJ1-5; 10 nucleotides match TRBD1. The CDR3 runs to 13 residues. Germline CDR1 reads SQVTM; CDR2 reads ANQGSEA. V lost 5 bases to trimming and J lost 6 bases; unmatched junction nucleotides: 4. CDR3 coding DNA: TGCAGCGTTCGGACAGGGGGTTCTCAGCCCCAGCATTTT. Translated: CSVRTGGSQPQHF.

This clonotype came up many times. The chain carries TRBV28 and TRBJ2-7; TRBD2 might be the D (5 bases). There are 17 residues in the CDR3. Trimming left V 6 bases short and J 0 bases short, with 21 bases between. CDR1 and CDR2 from the germline V gene are MDHEN and SYDVKM. The CDR3 reads CASSLGLGVLGSYEQYF. In DNA, the CDR3 is TGTGCCAGCAGCCTTGGGCTCGGGGTCCTCGGCTCCTACGAGCAGTACTTC. Filled out from reference TRBV28 and TRBJ2-7, the complete variable domain reads DVKVTQSSRYLVKRTGEKVFLECVQDMDHENMFWYRQDPGLGLRLIYFSYDVKMKEKGDIPEGYSVSREKKERFSLILESASTNQTSMYLCASSLGLGVLGSYEQYFGPGTRLTVT.

This clonotype was picked up a small number of times. J is TRBJ2-3 and V is TRBV7-2, with D unresolved. Per the germline V gene, CDR1 is SGHTA and CDR2 is FQGNSA. This CDR3 is 14 amino acids long. V was shortened by 0 bases and J by 6 bases, with 10 bases between the two germline ends. As DNA, the CDR3 is TGTGCCAGCAGCTTAGCGGGCACCCTCGATACGCAGTATTTT. This codes for CASSLAGTLDTQYF.

This clonotype was seen a few times. The V call is TRBV10-3, the J call TRBJ2-3; TRBD1 agrees at 9 bases. J gave up 0 bases and V 11 bases, and 9 bases lay outside the gene matches. CDR3 length equals 15 residues. Germline V CDR1 and CDR2: ENHRY, SYGVKD. The DNA of the CDR3 is TGTGCCGTAAGTACAGGGGGCCAAAGCACAGATACGCAGTATTTT. It translates to CAVSTGGQSTDTQYF.

This clonotype was seen a few times. This sequence joins TRBV18 and TRBJ2-2, with 8 bases identical to TRBD1. Per germline, CDR1 KGHSH and CDR2 LQKENI. V lost 3 bases and J lost 4; bases outside the gene matches: 10. The CDR3 consists of 17 residues. CDR3 DNA: TGTGCCAGCTCACCCTTGAGTGGGACAGGCATCACCGGGGAGCTGTTTTTT. It translates to CASSPLSGTGITGELFF.

Concerning this clonotype itself: A read error may be the cause here, since a much bigger clone is one base away. The chain employs TRBV6-2 or TRBV6-3 and TRBJ2-1; 10 bases line up with TRBD2. Germline CDR1 is MNHEY and CDR2 is SVGEGT. The CDR3 consists of 17 residues. V lost 0 bases to trimming and J lost 4 bases; unmatched junction nucleotides: 6. The CDR3 DNA follows: TGTGCCAGCAGTTACTCACCAACTAGCGGGAATTACAATGAGCAGTTCTTC. This translates into CASSYSPTSGNYNEQFF.

This clonotype appeared many times. The V call is TRBV28, the J call TRBJ2-7; 10 bases agree with TRBD2. The CDR3 runs to 16 residues. Germline V gene data show CDR1 as MDHEN and CDR2 as SYDVKM. V dropped 3 bases and J dropped 3; count of bases not matched to a gene: 8. The CDR3 nucleotides read TGTGCCAGCAGTTTCGTTAGCGGGAGGAACAGCTACGAGCAGTACTTC. This translates into CASSFVSGRNSYEQYF. The whole variable domain, filled in from reference TRBV28 and TRBJ2-7, reads DVKVTQSSRYLVKRTGEKVFLECVQDMDHENMFWYRQDPGLGLRLIYFSYDVKMKEKGDIPEGYSVSREKKERFSLILESASTNQTSMYLCASSFVSGRNSYEQYFGPGTRLTVT.

Many counts were recorded for this clonotype. The rearrangement uses TRBV2 and TRBJ2-3; perhaps TRBD1 as D (5 bases). V lost 7 bases and J 2 bases, leaving 10 bases between the germline ends. This CDR3 contains 13 residues. Germline V gene sequence: CDR1 SNHLY, CDR2 FYNNEI. The DNA for the CDR3 is TGTGCCAGCACGTCAGGGTACACAGATACGCAGTATTTT. Its protein product is CASTSGYTDTQYF.

This clonotype was detected many times. V usage is TRBV28 and J usage is TRBJ1-4, with 9 bases that match TRBD1. The germline gives CDR1 MDHEN, CDR2 SYDVKM. V dropped 5 bases and J dropped 7; count of bases not matched to a gene: 11. The CDR3 is made up of 16 amino acids. The CDR3 DNA follows: TGTGCCAGCAGTCCCCCCTCCGGGACAGGGACTGAAAAACTGTTTTTT. Protein: CASSPPSGTGTEKLFF. Full variable domain (rest looked up from reference TRBV28 and TRBJ1-4): DVKVTQSSRYLVKRTGEKVFLECVQDMDHENMFWYRQDPGLGLRLIYFSYDVKMKEKGDIPEGYSVSREKKERFSLILESASTNQTSMYLCASSPPSGTGTEKLFFGSGTQLSVL.

This clonotype was recorded at least ten times. The J gene is TRBJ1-5, the V gene TRBV28, with D perhaps matching TRBD1 (5 bases). The CDR3 is 12 residues long. Trimming stripped 8 bases from V and 4 bases from J, with 9 bases between. Germline V lookup: CDR1 MDHEN, CDR2 SYDVKM. As DNA, the CDR3 is TGTGCCAGCCTAGCAGGGAATCAGCCCCAGCATTTT. It specifies CASLAGNQPQHF.

The rearrangement uses TRBV12-3 or TRBV12-4 and TRBJ2-1; the match to TRBD1 covers 8 bases. Trimming took 5 bases from V and 1 from J; bases not matched to a gene: 4. This CDR3 has 15 amino acids. CDR3 in DNA: TGTGCCAGCAGTCCAACAGGGGGATCCTACAATGAGCAGTTCTTC. Protein: CASSPTGGSYNEQFF.

This clonotype has at least ten counts. V gene TRBV28 combines with J gene TRBJ2-2, with D hard to call. CDR1 and CDR2 (germline): MDHEN, SYDVKM. Deletions cut 6 bases from V and 2 bases from J, with 10 bases between. The CDR3 runs to 14 residues. The CDR3 DNA reads TGTGCCAGCAGCTCTAGTTTTAACACCGGGGAGCTGTTTTTT. It yields the protein CASSSSFNTGELFF.

The genes are TRBV6-1 and TRBJ1-5; TRBD1 matches at 10 bases. CDR1 is MNHNS and CDR2 is SASEGT in the germline V gene. The CDR3 runs 14 residues. V was pared by 7 bases and J by 4 bases, with 4 bases of the junction left unmatched. CDR3 DNA sequence: TGTGCCAGCACCCCGGACAGGGGGAATCAGCCCCAGCATTTT. This codes for CASTPDRGNQPQHF.

This clonotype was seen more than once but under ten times. The V call is TRBV11-3, the J call TRBJ2-5; TRBD2 matches 13 bases. The junction had 7 bases not matched to a gene; V was cut back by 4 bases and J by 5 bases. CDR3 size: 16 residues. The germline CDR1 and CDR2 sequences are SGHNT and YENEEA. This CDR3 is CASSYGLAGAEETQYF. CDR3 sequence (DNA): TGTGCCAGCAGCTACGGACTAGCGGGAGCGGAGGAGACCCAGTACTTC.

This clonotype was detected many times. The genes are TRBV29-1 and TRBJ2-1, with 8 bases lining up with TRBD2. The CDR3 extends over 12 amino acids. Losses at the gene ends were 4 bases for V and 9 bases for J; bases not matched to a gene: 5. CDR1 is SQVTM and CDR2 is ANQGSEA in the germline V gene. The CDR3 loop is CSVVAGGFEQFF. CDR3 DNA: TGCAGCGTTGTCGCGGGGGGTTTTGAGCAGTTCTTC.

The chain is built from TRBV28 and TRBJ1-1; 9 bases line up with TRBD1. Per the germline V gene, CDR1 is MDHEN and CDR2 is SYDVKM. The CDR3 runs 12 residues. V dropped 10 bases and J dropped 5; count of bases not matched to a gene: 5. This CDR3 reads CATRQGDTEAFF. The DNA for the CDR3 is TGTGCCACCCGACAGGGGGATACTGAAGCTTTCTTT.

In this sample, this clonotype turned up a few times. The V gene is TRBV12-3 or TRBV12-4, the J gene TRBJ2-1; D gene uncertain. The CDR3 consists of 14 residues. Trimming left V 10 bases short and J 3 bases short, with 16 bases between. This CDR3 is CAISRTFYYNEQFF. In DNA, the CDR3 is TGTGCCATATCGAGGACCTTCTACTACAATGAGCAGTTCTTC.

This chain links TRBV12-5 with TRBJ2-1, with TRBD2 matching over 9 bases. This CDR3 spans 19 amino acids. With 5 bases clipped from V and 6 bases from J, the junction kept 20 bases outside the gene matches. In germline, CDR1 is LGHNT, CDR2 FRNRAP. CDR3: CASGPDPSLGSGSLNEQFF. Here the CDR3 DNA reads TGTGCTAGTGGTCCGGACCCCTCGCTGGGTAGCGGGAGCCTCAATGAGCAGTTCTTC.

This clonotype has just a few counts. The gene calls are TRBV7-9 and TRBJ1-1; 7 bases map to TRBD1. The CDR3 consists of 14 residues. Germline trimming cut 5 bases from V and 3 bases from J; bases unmatched to any gene: 6. The germline gives CDR1 SEHNR, CDR2 FQNEAQ (reference sequence). The CDR3 here is CASSKGQQYTEAFF. CDR3 DNA: TGTGCCAGCAGCAAGGGACAGCAATACACTGAAGCTTTCTTT.

This clonotype was picked up many times. The J gene is TRBJ2-5, the V gene TRBV5-1; D gene ambiguous. This CDR3 has 13 residues. CDR1 is SGHRS, CDR2 YFSETQ, per germline. Trimming cost V 3 bases and J 3 bases, with 9 bases left between them. CDR3 nucleotides: TGCGCCAGCAGCTATAGGACGGAAGAGACCCAGTACTTC. This translates into CASSYRTEETQYF.

Only a few counts were recorded for this clonotype. The chain links TRBV6-1 to TRBJ1-5; possibly TRBD1 for D (5 bases). Per germline, CDR1 MNHNS and CDR2 SASEGT. V was pared by 8 bases and J by 5 bases, with 13 bases between. This CDR3 is built from 13 residues. The CDR3 nucleotides read TGTGCCAGCGGGGCGGGCAAGGATCAGCCCCAGCATTTT. Encoded protein: CASGAGKDQPQHF.

This clonotype was seen ten or more times. The chain uses TRBV6-1 and TRBJ1-6, with 9 bases identical to TRBD1. CDR1 and CDR2 from the germline V gene are MNHNS and SASEGT. Unmatched junction bases numbered 6, after V lost 4 bases and J lost 11 bases. The CDR3 is 14 residues long. As DNA, the CDR3 is TGTGCCAGCAGTGCGGACAGGGGAGCGACACCCCTCCACTTT. As protein: CASSADRGATPLHF.

This clonotype came up many times. The chain has TRBV11-3 and TRBJ2-1; a weak D match, TRBD2 (5 bases). The CDR3 is made up of 14 amino acids. CDR1 and CDR2 (germline): SGHNT, YENEEA. Trimming pared 1 base from V and 2 bases from J, leaving 6 bases between. The CDR3, as DNA: TGTGCCAGCAGCTTAGTCGGGACCTACAATGAGCAGTTCTTC. Translated, it gives CASSLVGTYNEQFF.

This clonotype was counted only a few times. The chain combines TRBV28 with TRBJ1-2; TRBD1 might be the D (5 bases). This CDR3 spans 14 amino acids. The V gene's germline CDR1 is MDHEN and CDR2 SYDVKM. Between the trimmed V and J ends, which lost 1 base and 2 bases, there was a span of 8 bases. CDR3 region: CASSLLQANYGYTF. The CDR3 DNA is TGTGCCAGCAGTTTATTACAGGCGAACTATGGCTACACCTTC.

The chain carries TRBV30 and TRBJ2-7; TRBD1 aligns across 7 bases. Germline CDR1 is GTSNPN and CDR2 is SVGIG (reference sequence). The V gene end was trimmed by 4 bases and the J gene end by 2 bases; junction bases not matched to a gene: 5. The length of the CDR3 is 13 residues. CDR3 DNA sequence: TGTGCCTGGAACAGACAGGGTACCTACGAGCAGTACTTC. Its translation: CAWNRQGTYEQYF. The complete variable domain, with remaining parts taken from reference TRBV30 and TRBJ2-7, reads SQTIHQWPATLVQPVGSPLSLECTVEGTSNPNLYWYRQAAGRGLQLLFYSVGIGQISSEVPQNLSASRPQDRQFILSSKKLLLSDSGFYLCAWNRQGTYEQYFGPGTRLTVT.